This TCR beta chain was identified in a study of CD8+CD57+ T cells in acquired aplastic anemia. TCR beta VDJ combinations and CDR3 sequences were profiled from genomic DNA. Each CDR3 protein gets one entry after TCRdb re-called the reads with MiXCR. The data show 250,000 to 300,000 distinct CDR3 sequences, 45% to 65% seen once. In germline, CDR1 is DFQATT, CDR2 SNEGSKA (reference sequence). The CDR3 totals 14 residues. V was cut by 3 bases and J by 4 bases, with 10 bases left in between. Sequencing used sorted CD4+, CD8+, or CD8+CD57+ T cells (not recorded which) from PBMCs. V usage is TRBV20-1 and J usage is TRBJ1-6; D is unclear. This receptor was obtained from a human donor with severe aplastic anemia or a healthy control (not recorded which). CDR3 nucleotides: TGCAGTGCTAGCAGGACGGGTTATAATTCACCCCTCCACTTT. This gives the protein CSASRTGYNSPLHF.